This record concerns one TCR beta chain sequence. Its antigen is as yet unknown. This sample was included in a study of cytomegalovirus exposure and HLA in healthy donors. On the study more broadly: Tens of millions of unique TCRs from HLA-typed donors were held in an early release of data. Findings and caveats of the study: In a later analysis, approximately 15,000 TCR beta sequences were associated with HLA alleles at 0.05 false discovery rate. Rates of TCR association differed by HLA locus in a later analysis, with DRB1 highest and HLA-C lowest.

Sampled while nominally healthy, donors likely had unrecorded immune exposures. From germline, CDR1 is SGHTA and CDR2 FQGNSA. This CDR3 contains 14 residues. V was clipped by 5 bases and J by 2 bases; unmatched bases: 3. Primers: 60 Vbeta forward and 13 Jbeta reverse. TCRdb's table, derived via immunoSEQ multiplex PCR, lists solely in-frame clones and lacks some. There are approximately 74,000 clones in the sample; about 64% occur only once, and around 6% lies in the top ten. The chain uses TRBV7-2 and TRBJ2-7; the match to TRBD2 covers 10 bases. The TCR sequence derives from a man under 40 in good health and CMV-seropositive. The sample comprised PBMCs. The CDR3 loop reads CASSRTSGTYEQYF. Here the CDR3 DNA reads TGTGCCAGCAGCCGGACTAGCGGTACCTACGAGCAGTACTTC.